The clone carrying this TCR beta chain was seen only a few times. Antigen unknown. The source of the sample is a study of long-term antiretroviral therapy in people with HIV. Study outcomes and limitations: Diversity measured after ART increased yet remained under transplant donor controls. Clones that expanded before ART (that is, prior to treatment) dominated the repertoire at all time points.

Version v3.0 of the immunoSEQ assay ran at survey level. The assay was immunoSEQ multiplex PCR, and TCRdb's table has in-frame clones only and misses some. The sample contains some 22,000 clones, around 84% of which appear only once. The CDR3 extends over 14 amino acids. Germline values: CDR1 LNHDA, CDR2 SQIVND (reference sequence). V lost 3 bases and J lost 5, with 10 bases in between. The origin of this receptor is a man in his fifties or sixties with HIV. This chain joins TRBV19 and TRBJ2-2; possibly TRBD2 for D (5 bases). The source was unsorted PBMCs, collected 1.3 years after starting antiretroviral therapy. In DNA, the CDR3 is TGTGCCAGTAGTATTCTCCGGGGAACCGGGGAGCTGTTTTTT. This sequence encodes CASSILRGTGELFF.